This passage covers 2 T cell receptor beta chains from one sample sequenced in a study of T cells in Graves' hyperthyroidism and ophthalmopathy. TCR beta CDR3 sequences were amplified from RNA transcripts. HTBI primers were the set used in a first-round RT-PCR of the TCR CDR3. TCRdb ran MiXCR on the multiplex PCR reads and lists one entry per CDR3 protein. Here the sample spans around 560,000 distinct CDR3 sequences, over 15% being singletons. The sequencing sample was made of blood. The source of these receptors is a young woman with Graves' hyperthyroidism.

The sample holds many counts of this clonotype. The rearrangement uses TRBV6-1 and TRBJ2-3; TRBD2 agrees at 7 bases. This CDR3 region has 16 residues. Germline V gene sequence: CDR1 MNHNS, CDR2 SASEGT. V lost 1 base and J lost 4; bases outside the gene matches: 8. DNA for the CDR3: TGTGCCAGCAGTGAAGTGGCGGGGGACTCTTCAGATACGCAGTATTTT. The encoded protein is CASSEVAGDSSDTQYF.

This clonotype was seen only a few times. This sequence joins TRBV29-1 and TRBJ1-1, with 7 bases matching TRBD1. V shed 8 bases and J 4 bases; nucleotides not matched to a gene: 4. This CDR3 region has 11 residues. The germline V gene encodes CDR1 SQVTM and CDR2 ANQGSEA. CDR3 DNA: TGCAGCACAGGGGAGGCCACTGAAGCTTTCTTT. Translated: CSTGEATEAFF.